The 2 T cell receptor beta chains presented below share a single source sample, sequenced in a study of CD4+ T cells in melanoma (dated by TCRdb to between 2021 and 2024). The library was obtained by the immunoSEQ multiplex PCR assay. TCRdb retrieved this table from immuneACCESS and kept in-frame rearrangements only. Not all clones are present; in checked studies, unresolved V genes account for under half, and no reason is known for the remainder. The sample table contains 50,000 to 60,000 clones; only one count was recorded for 60% to 75% of them. The biggest ten clones account for roughly 4.8% of the sample. The material sequenced was tumor tissue. The receptors were gathered from a human donor with melanoma.

V usage is TRBV27 and J usage is TRBJ1-5, with D uncertain. Germline CDR1 and CDR2: MNHEY and SMNVEV (reference sequence). The CDR3 length is 14 residues. Trimming took off 2 bases at V and 5 bases at J, with 10 bases between the two ends. The CDR3 DNA sequence: TGTGCCAGCAGTTTAAACGGCGGATATCAGCCCCAGCATTTT. Its protein is CASSLNGGYQPQHF.

This clone counts as medium-sized. The chain links TRBV7-6 to TRBJ1-5; D gene ambiguous. The CDR3 runs to 13 residues. Trimming removed 5 bases at V and 7 bases at J, with 12 bases between. Per the germline V gene, CDR1 is SGHVS and CDR2 is FNYEAQ. In DNA form, the CDR3 reads TGTGCCAGCAGCCAGCAGGAGGGCCAGCCCCAGCATTTT. This encodes CASSQQEGQPQHF.